This T cell receptor beta chain was found in a study of blood T cell repertoires in COVID-19. The CDR3 has 15 amino acids. The V and J ends lost 4 bases and 0 bases respectively, with 11 bases between them. The germline gives CDR1 SGDLS, CDR2 YYNGEE. This clone was seen only a few times. Sequencing was performed with immunoSEQ multiplex PCR; in TCRdb, only in-frame clones are kept and a portion is missing. The sample consists of 60,000 to 75,000 clones, more than 80% of them appearing once. Sequencing was carried out using peripheral blood. The receptor comes from a woman aged 80 or older with active or convalescent COVID-19. This chain links TRBV9 with TRBJ1-5, with a possible D match to TRBD1 (5 bases). This CDR3 reads CASSPTTASNQPQHF. The CDR3 nucleotides are TGTGCCAGCAGCCCTACGACAGCTAGCAATCAGCCCCAGCATTTT.